This TCR beta chain was sequenced during a study of blood T cell repertoires in COVID-19. Overall study: Specimens from acute and convalescent COVID-19 originated in the United States, Italy and Spain. PBMCs, B-cell-depleted T cells, or T cells were the source of the cDNA or gDNA that made up the material.

Original handling: Estimation of nucleated cell counts was performed using reference gene primer amplification. The assay was immunoSEQ multiplex PCR, and TCRdb's table has in-frame clones only and misses some. V and J calls and clone size are given by that table; D and trimming were obtained from the DNA. The data contain under 60,000 clones, about 85% of them singletons. Germline V gives CDR1 MGHRA, CDR2 YSYEKL. The CDR3 sequence is 16 residues long. The junction had 5 bases not matched to a gene; V was cut back by 0 bases and J by 2 bases. This sequence was found in a human donor in a cohort sampled during active COVID-19. Material: peripheral blood. The chain carries TRBV4-1 and TRBJ2-5; 8 bases line up with TRBD2. CDR3: CASSQDATSGQETQYF. In DNA, the CDR3 is TGCGCCAGCAGCCAAGATGCAACTAGCGGTCAAGAGACCCAGTACTTC.